The clone carrying this TCR beta chain has only a few counts. Its antigen is not identified. The source of the sample is a study of beta chain features in type 1 diabetes. General study findings and limits: Healthy donors had naive, central memory and Treg TCRB repertoires that appeared less similar than those seen among patients. Insertion counts at VDJ junctions were lower in type 1 diabetes patients, who also showed more deletions there.

Germline V gene data show CDR1 as MNHEY and CDR2 as SMNVEV (reference sequence). V was trimmed by 6 bases and J by 2 bases, leaving 10 bases between them. The CDR3 extends over 13 amino acids. The investigators reverse transcribed all of the isolated RNA, so they sequenced expressed TCRB transcripts. Clones were sequenced by immunoSEQ multiplex PCR, and TCRdb holds only the in-frame ones, with some missing. The data contain some 900,000 clones, 15% to 20% of them singletons. This rearrangement joins TRBV27 to TRBJ1-2; D ambiguous. This sequence was found in a woman under 30 in good health. Sequences were obtained from naive CD4+ T cells from blood. The DNA for the CDR3 is TGTGCCAGCAGGGCCTCAGGAAACTATGGCTACACCTTC. Amino acid sequence: CASRASGNYGYTF.